The clone carrying this T cell receptor beta chain has at least ten counts. Its antigen is still unknown. The data originate from a study of T cell repertoires in cytomegalovirus infection. At the level of the study: It was recently identified HLA-C-restricted and well-studied HLA-B-restricted CMV epitopes that the study used. An indication of both CMV infection and matching HLA type came from public TCR beta signatures.

The CDR3 spans 18 residues. Germline-derived CDR1 and CDR2 are SGHTA and FQGNSA. V dropped 4 bases and J dropped 3 bases, with 23 bases sitting between them. Study-wide points: Clonotypes of TCR beta that were HLA-C-restricted and CMV-specific dominated the ex vivo response. Carriage of CMV together with the relevant HLA was identifiable through cumulative public TCR beta family frequency.

Using its own MiXCR run on the reads, TCRdb lists one record per CDR3 protein. This sample has over 250,000 distinct CDR3 sequences, with 22% found just once. The specimen was cultured PBMCs, collected from culture after CMV antigen stimulation. The TCR sequence derives from a human donor in good health (CMV status not recorded). Some clones in this sample may be carry-over from other donors' samples. This chain joins TRBV7-2 and TRBJ2-3; maybe TRBD1 (5 bases). CDR3 sequence reads: CASSSRTTDILYTDTQYF. In DNA form, the CDR3 reads TGTGCCAGCAGCTCACGGACCACGGACATCCTATATACAGATACGCAGTATTTT.